The 8 T cell receptor beta chains below were found in one sample sequenced in a study of vaccination effects on CD4 cells after COVID-19. Sequenced by immunoSEQ multiplex PCR; TCRdb stores in-frame clones only, minus some. Of about 63,000 clones listed, roughly 76% are singletons. Using viral peptide pools, the ViraFEST assay grew out antigen-specific CD4+ T cells prior to sequencing. The culture ran for about eleven days before CD4+ T cells were isolated. Nucleocapsid antibodies stayed negative before and after vaccination, showing no earlier SARS-CoV-2 infection. Antigens of these TCRs are unknown. Sequenced here: CD4+ T cells from PBMCs cultured with HCoV-OC43 spike peptides, sampled before COVID-19 vaccination. Subset meaning: HCoV-OC43 spike overlapping peptide pool stimulation. The receptors originated from a human donor who received a COVID-19 vaccine.

This rearrangement joins TRBV18 to TRBJ2-1; 10 bases match TRBD2. The germline CDR1 and CDR2 sequences are KGHSH and LQKENI. V gave up 3 bases and J gave up 12 bases; unmatched junction bases: 5. This CDR3 contains 13 residues. CDR3 sequence: CASSPPSGGWQFF. CDR3 DNA: TGTGCCAGCTCACCCCCTAGCGGGGGTTGGCAGTTCTTC.

This clone was detected only once. V and J are TRBV6-5 and TRBJ2-6; the D is unclear. V was trimmed by 9 bases and J by 1 base, leaving 10 bases between them. This CDR3 spans 14 amino acids. Per the germline V gene, CDR1 is MNHEY and CDR2 is SVGAGI. The CDR3 loop is CASLTRSGANVLTF. The CDR3, as DNA: TGTGCCAGTTTGACACGTTCTGGGGCCAACGTCCTGACTTTC.

The chain recombines TRBV11-2 with TRBJ2-7, with 11 bases fitting TRBD2. The V gene's germline CDR1 is SGHAT and CDR2 FQNNGV. This CDR3 is built from 17 residues. After removal of 1 base from V and 4 bases from J, the junction contained 9 bases not matched to a gene. The CDR3 loop is CASSLVVSGTSGYEQYV. CDR3 DNA sequence: TGTGCCAGCAGCTTAGTCGTTAGCGGGACTAGCGGTTACGAGCAGTACGTC.

This rearrangement joins TRBV25-1 to TRBJ1-4, with TRBD1 as a possible D gene (6 bases). V was trimmed by 3 bases and J by 0 bases, leaving 11 bases between them. Germline V lookup: CDR1 MGHDK, CDR2 SYGVNS. The CDR3 is made up of 16 amino acids. CDR3 region: CASSDGRGTTNEKLFF. The CDR3 DNA sequence: TGTGCCAGCAGTGATGGAAGGGGGACAACTAATGAAAAACTGTTTTTT.

The chain carries TRBV4-3 and TRBJ2-5; 9 bases align to TRBD2. Trimming cost V 0 bases and J 3 bases; bases outside gene matches: 8. The germline V gene encodes CDR1 LGHNA and CDR2 YSLEER. The CDR3 is 17 amino acids. CDR3 loop: CASSQDRGGGAKETQYF. The DNA of the CDR3 is TGCGCCAGCAGCCAAGATCGTGGCGGGGGGGCCAAAGAGACCCAGTACTTC.

The CDR3 sequence: CSASSGHGELFF. DNA for the CDR3: TGCAGTGCTAGTTCTGGACACGGGGAGCTGTTTTTT. V and J are TRBV20-1 and TRBJ2-2; perhaps TRBD1 as D (5 bases). CDR1 and CDR2 from the germline V gene are DFQATT and SNEGSKA (reference sequence). The V and J ends lost 3 bases and 7 bases respectively, with 9 bases between them. The CDR3 is 12 residues long.

This clone was seen only a few times. V usage is TRBV15 and J usage is TRBJ1-1; a possible D gene is TRBD1 (5 bases). The germline gives CDR1 LNHNV, CDR2 YYDKDF (reference sequence). Between the trimmed V and J ends, which lost 1 base and 2 bases, there was a span of 11 bases. This CDR3 region has 15 residues. CDR3 in DNA: TGTGCCACCAGCAGAGTAGCAGGGTTTAACACTGAAGCTTTCTTT. This codes for CATSRVAGFNTEAFF.

The gene calls are TRBV6-2 or TRBV6-3 and TRBJ2-6; D uncertain. CDR3 length equals 18 residues. The V gene's germline CDR1 is MNHEY and CDR2 SVGEGT. Trimming took 2 bases from V and 0 from J, leaving 14 bases between them. CDR3 in DNA: TGTGCCAGCAGTTACGTCCGGCGACGGATCTCTGGGGCCAACGTCCTGACTTTC. Translating it yields CASSYVRRRISGANVLTF.